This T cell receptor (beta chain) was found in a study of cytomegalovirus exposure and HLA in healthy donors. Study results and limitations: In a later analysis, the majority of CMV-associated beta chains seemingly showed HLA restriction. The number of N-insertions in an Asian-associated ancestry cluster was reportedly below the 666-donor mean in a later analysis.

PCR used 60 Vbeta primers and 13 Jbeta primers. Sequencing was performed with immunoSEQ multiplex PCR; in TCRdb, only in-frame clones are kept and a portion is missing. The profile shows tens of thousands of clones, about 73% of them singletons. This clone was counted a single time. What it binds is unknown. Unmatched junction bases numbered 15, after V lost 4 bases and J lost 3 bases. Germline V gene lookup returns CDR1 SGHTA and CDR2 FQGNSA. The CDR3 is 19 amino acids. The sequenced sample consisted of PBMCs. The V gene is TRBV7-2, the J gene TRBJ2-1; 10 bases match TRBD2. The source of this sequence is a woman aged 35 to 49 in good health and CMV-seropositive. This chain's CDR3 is CASSYLAGGGFRGYNEQFF. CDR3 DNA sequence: TGTGCCAGCAGCTATTTAGCGGGAGGAGGTTTTCGCGGCTACAATGAGCAGTTCTTC.